These 13 T cell receptor beta chains share one sample of origin, sequenced in a study of Ad26.COV2.S vaccination and SARS-CoV-2 variants. Measured with immunoSEQ multiplex PCR; TCRdb has only the in-frame clones, and not every one. The sample holds 85,000 to 95,000 clones, 82% seen once. This specimen consisted of peripheral blood, obtained after recovery from COVID-19. The source of these receptors is a human donor who had recovered from COVID-19.

The chain has TRBV11-2 and TRBJ2-7, with D perhaps TRBD2 (6 bases). The CDR3 is 16 residues long. Germline V gene sequence: CDR1 SGHAT, CDR2 FQNNGV. Trimming removed 5 bases from V and 1 base from J, with 18 bases in between. The CDR3, as DNA: TGTGCCAGCAGCGCCTGGCCGGGACTCACTTCCTACGAGCAGTACTTC. It yields the protein CASSAWPGLTSYEQYF.

In this sample, this clone turned up a few times. The chain carries TRBV5-1 and TRBJ1-5; no definite D call. In germline, CDR1 is SGHRS, CDR2 YFSETQ. This CDR3 region has 14 residues. Trimming pared 5 bases from V and 6 bases from J, leaving 15 bases between. The CDR3 nucleotides are TGCGCCAGCAGTCCCGGCCTCTCCGGTCAGCCCCAGCATTTT. Translated: CASSPGLSGQPQHF.

The chain carries TRBV4-1 and TRBJ2-7; 10 positions agree with TRBD1. This CDR3 is 15 amino acids long. Unmatched junction bases numbered 9, after V lost 4 bases and J lost 6 bases. Germline V gene data show CDR1 as MGHRA and CDR2 as YSYEKL. The CDR3 sequence is CASSLRQGANGEQYF. CDR3 DNA: TGCGCCAGCAGCCTTAGACAGGGGGCCAATGGCGAGCAGTACTTC.

The chain uses TRBV19 and TRBJ1-2, with D hard to call. The germline CDR1 and CDR2 sequences are LNHDA and SQIVND (reference sequence). V was pared by 5 bases and J by 3 bases, with 16 bases between. This CDR3 has 15 amino acids. The CDR3 DNA sequence: TGTGCCAGTAGTGTCCCACATGGTGCGGACTATGGCTACACCTTC. Amino acids: CASSVPHGADYGYTF.

The chain has TRBV5-1 and TRBJ1-1, with TRBD1 matching 8 bases. The CDR3 length is 13 residues. The junction had 5 bases not matched to a gene; V was cut back by 6 bases and J by 4 bases. Germline V gene sequence: CDR1 SGHRS, CDR2 YFSETQ. For the CDR3, the DNA is TGCGCCAGCACAGGGGGCCCCGGCACTGAAGCTTTCTTT. It codes for CASTGGPGTEAFF. The full variable domain, its missing parts supplied by reference TRBV5-1 and TRBJ1-1, is KAGVTQTPRYLIKTRGQQVTLSCSPISGHRSVSWYQQTPGQGLQFLFEYFSETQRNKGNFPGRFSGRQFSNSRSEMNVSTLELGDSALYLCASTGGPGTEAFFGQGTRLTVV.

The chain has TRBV7-8 and TRBJ1-4, with a possible D match to TRBD1 (5 bases). Germline CDR1 SGHVS, CDR2 FQNEAQ. The ends were cut back, 6 bases at V and 4 bases at J, with 18 bases in the middle. The CDR3 is made up of 16 amino acids. The CDR3 reads CASRSSRVVYNEKLFF. The DNA for the CDR3 is TGTGCCAGCAGGTCCTCCAGGGTGGTTTATAATGAAAAACTGTTTTTT. Full variable domain (rest looked up from reference TRBV7-8 and TRBJ1-4): GAGVSQSPRYKVAKRGQDVALRCDPISGHVSLFWYQQALGQGPEFLTYFQNEAQLDKSGLPSDRFFAERPEGSVSTLKIQRTQQEDSAVYLCASRSSRVVYNEKLFFGSGTQLSVL.

This clone was observed a single time. This sequence joins TRBV6-2 or TRBV6-3 and TRBJ2-7; D may match TRBD1 or TRBD2 (5 bases each). Trimming removed 0 bases at V and 5 bases at J, with 14 bases between. CDR1 is MNHEY, CDR2 SVGEGT, per germline. CDR3 length: 15 residues. The CDR3 region is CASSYSVRRGDEQYF. DNA for the CDR3: TGTGCCAGCAGTTACTCGGTCCGGAGAGGGGACGAGCAGTACTTC.

This clone was counted only a few times. The rearrangement joins TRBV7-9 to TRBJ2-3, with 13 positions matching TRBD2. CDR3 size: 16 residues. V shed 5 bases and J 5 bases; nucleotides not matched to a gene: 7. Germline CDR1 SEHNR, CDR2 FQNEAQ (reference sequence). The CDR3: CASSTLAGGLGDTQYF. CDR3 bases: TGTGCCAGCAGCACACTAGCGGGAGGGTTAGGAGATACGCAGTATTTT.

V and J are TRBV7-2 and TRBJ2-3; TRBD2 matches at 9 bases. Germline V gene data show CDR1 as SGHTA and CDR2 as FQGNSA. Trimming removed 1 base from V and 0 bases from J; junction bases left unmatched: 8. The CDR3 has 18 amino acids. This chain's CDR3 is CASSLGVTSGASTDTQYF. Written as DNA, the CDR3 is TGTGCCAGCAGCTTAGGCGTGACTAGCGGTGCTAGCACAGATACGCAGTATTTT. The full variable domain, completed using reference TRBV7-2 and TRBJ2-3, is GAGVSQSPSNKVTEKGKDVELRCDPISGHTALYWYRQSLGQGLEFLIYFQGNSAPDKSGLPSDRFSAERTGGSVSTLTIQRTQQEDSAVYLCASSLGVTSGASTDTQYFGPGTRLTVL.

The V call is TRBV2, the J call TRBJ2-1; D might be TRBD1 (6 bases). Looked up from germline, CDR1 is SNHLY and CDR2 is FYNNEI. This CDR3 has 13 residues. Trimming cost V 8 bases and J 0 bases, with 8 bases left between them. The CDR3: CASRDNSYNEQFF. CDR3 coding DNA: TGTGCCAGCCGGGACAACTCCTACAATGAGCAGTTCTTC.

Details on this clone: Additional DNA sequences in this sample encode the identical CDR3. The rearrangement uses TRBV10-3 and TRBJ1-1; 8 bases are a match to TRBD1. The CDR3 runs to 14 residues. Unmatched junction bases numbered 5, after V lost 4 bases and J lost 4 bases. CDR1 is ENHRY and CDR2 is SYGVKD in the germline V gene. CDR3 DNA: TGTGCCATCAGTGCAGGGGGCGGTGGCACTGAAGCTTTCTTT. Translation gives CAISAGGGGTEAFF.

This rearrangement joins TRBV6-5 to TRBJ2-1; 8 bases map to TRBD1. The ends lost 5 bases at V and 8 bases at J; junction bases unmatched: 8. This CDR3 has 14 amino acids. CDR1 MNHEY and CDR2 SVGAGI come from the germline V gene. Here the CDR3 DNA reads TGTGCCAGCAGTCCCTGGACAGGGCTGGATGAGCAGTTCTTC. It translates to CASSPWTGLDEQFF.

This clone was counted a few times. The rearrangement uses TRBV6-2 or TRBV6-3 and TRBJ1-1; TRBD1 aligns across 7 bases. This CDR3 is built from 14 residues. Germline V gene data show CDR1 as MNHEY and CDR2 as SVGEGT. Trimming cost V 0 bases and J 5 bases; bases outside gene matches: 3. CDR3: CASSYSRGRTEAFF. CDR3 coding DNA: TGTGCCAGCAGTTACTCGAGGGGGCGGACTGAAGCTTTCTTT.